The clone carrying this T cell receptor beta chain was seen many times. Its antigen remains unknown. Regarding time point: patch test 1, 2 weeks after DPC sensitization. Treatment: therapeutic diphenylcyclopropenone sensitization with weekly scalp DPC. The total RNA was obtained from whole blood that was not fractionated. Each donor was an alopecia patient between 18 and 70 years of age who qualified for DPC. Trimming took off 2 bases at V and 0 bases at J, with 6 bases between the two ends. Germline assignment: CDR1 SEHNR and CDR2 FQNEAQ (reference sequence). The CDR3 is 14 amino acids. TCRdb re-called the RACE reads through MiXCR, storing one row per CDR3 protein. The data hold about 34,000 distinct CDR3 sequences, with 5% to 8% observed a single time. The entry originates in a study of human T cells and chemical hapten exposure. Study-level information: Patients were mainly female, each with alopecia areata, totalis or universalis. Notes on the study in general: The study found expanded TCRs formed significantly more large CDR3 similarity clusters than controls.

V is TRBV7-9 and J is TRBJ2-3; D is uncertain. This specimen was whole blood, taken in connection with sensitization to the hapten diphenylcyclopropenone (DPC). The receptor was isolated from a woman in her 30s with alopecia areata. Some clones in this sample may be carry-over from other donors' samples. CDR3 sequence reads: CASSLSTSTDTQYF. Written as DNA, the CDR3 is TGTGCCAGCAGCTTAAGTACTAGCACAGATACGCAGTATTTT. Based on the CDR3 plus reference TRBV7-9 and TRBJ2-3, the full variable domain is DTGVSQNPRHKITKRGQNVTFRCDPISEHNRLYWYRQTLGQGPEFLTYFQNEAQLEKSRLLSDRFSAERPKGSFSTLEIQRTEQGDSAMYLCASSLSTSTDTQYFGPGTRLTVL.